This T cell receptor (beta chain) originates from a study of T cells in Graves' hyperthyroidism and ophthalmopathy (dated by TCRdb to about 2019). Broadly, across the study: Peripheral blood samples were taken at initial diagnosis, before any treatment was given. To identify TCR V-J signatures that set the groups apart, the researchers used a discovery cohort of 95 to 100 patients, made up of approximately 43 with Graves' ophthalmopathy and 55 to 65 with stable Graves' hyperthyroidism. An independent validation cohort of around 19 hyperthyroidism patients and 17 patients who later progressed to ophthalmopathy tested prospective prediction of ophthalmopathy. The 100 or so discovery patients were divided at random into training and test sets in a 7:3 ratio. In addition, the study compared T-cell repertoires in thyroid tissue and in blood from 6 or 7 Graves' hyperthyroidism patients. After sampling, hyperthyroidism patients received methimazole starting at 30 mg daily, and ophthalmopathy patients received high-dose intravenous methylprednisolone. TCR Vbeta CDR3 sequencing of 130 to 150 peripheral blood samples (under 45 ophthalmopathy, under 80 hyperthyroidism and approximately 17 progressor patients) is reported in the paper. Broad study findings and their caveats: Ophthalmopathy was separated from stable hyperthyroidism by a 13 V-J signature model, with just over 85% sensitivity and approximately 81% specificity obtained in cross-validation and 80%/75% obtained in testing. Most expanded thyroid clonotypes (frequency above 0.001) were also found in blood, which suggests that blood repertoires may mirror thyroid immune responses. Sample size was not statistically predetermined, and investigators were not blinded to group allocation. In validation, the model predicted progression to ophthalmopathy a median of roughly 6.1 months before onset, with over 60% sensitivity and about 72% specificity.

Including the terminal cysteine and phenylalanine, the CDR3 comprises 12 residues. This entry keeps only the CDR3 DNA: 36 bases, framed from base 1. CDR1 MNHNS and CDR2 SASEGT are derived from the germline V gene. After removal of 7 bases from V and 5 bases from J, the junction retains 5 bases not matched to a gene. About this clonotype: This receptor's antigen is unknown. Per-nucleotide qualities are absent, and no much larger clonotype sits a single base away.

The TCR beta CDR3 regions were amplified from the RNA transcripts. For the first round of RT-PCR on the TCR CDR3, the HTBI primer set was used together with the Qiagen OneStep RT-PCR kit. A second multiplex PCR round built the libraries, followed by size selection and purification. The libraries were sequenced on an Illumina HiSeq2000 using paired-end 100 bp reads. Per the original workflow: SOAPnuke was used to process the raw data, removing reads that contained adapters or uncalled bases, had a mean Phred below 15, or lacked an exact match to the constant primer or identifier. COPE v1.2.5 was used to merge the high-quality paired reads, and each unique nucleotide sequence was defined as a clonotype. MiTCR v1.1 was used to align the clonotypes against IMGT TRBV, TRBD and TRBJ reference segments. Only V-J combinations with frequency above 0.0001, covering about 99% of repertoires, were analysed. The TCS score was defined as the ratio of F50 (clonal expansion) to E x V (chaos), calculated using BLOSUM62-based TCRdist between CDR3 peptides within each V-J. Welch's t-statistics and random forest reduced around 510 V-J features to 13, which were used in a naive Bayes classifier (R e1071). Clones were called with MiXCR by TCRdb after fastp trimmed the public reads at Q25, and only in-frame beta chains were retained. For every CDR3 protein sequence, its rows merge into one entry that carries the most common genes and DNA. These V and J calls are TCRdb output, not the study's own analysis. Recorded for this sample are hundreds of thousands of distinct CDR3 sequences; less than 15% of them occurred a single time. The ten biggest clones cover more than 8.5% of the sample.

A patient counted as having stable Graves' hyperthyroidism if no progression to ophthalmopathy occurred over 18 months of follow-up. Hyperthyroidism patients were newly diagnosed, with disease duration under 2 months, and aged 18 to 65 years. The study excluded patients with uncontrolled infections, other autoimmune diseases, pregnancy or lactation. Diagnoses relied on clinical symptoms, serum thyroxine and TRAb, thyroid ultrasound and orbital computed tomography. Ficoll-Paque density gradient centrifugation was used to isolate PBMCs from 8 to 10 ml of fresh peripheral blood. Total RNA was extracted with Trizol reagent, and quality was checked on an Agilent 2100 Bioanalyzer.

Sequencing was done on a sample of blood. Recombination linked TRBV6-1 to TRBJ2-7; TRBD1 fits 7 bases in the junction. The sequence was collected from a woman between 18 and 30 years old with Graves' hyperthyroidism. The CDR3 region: CASKDRQNEQYF. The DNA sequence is TGTGCCAGCAAGGACAGGCAAAACGAGCAGTACTTC.